This T cell receptor (beta chain) was captured by sequencing in a study of shared clonotypes between healthy human individuals. Trimming stripped 4 bases from V and 6 bases from J, with 13 bases between. CDR1 is LNHNV, CDR2 YYDKDF, per germline (reference sequence). The CDR3 extends over 14 amino acids. Once extracted for a subset, genomic DNA was divided evenly among several immunoSEQ plates. The assay was immunoSEQ multiplex PCR, and TCRdb's table has in-frame clones only and misses some. The table lists approximately 99,000 clones, more than 65% of them singletons. The material sequenced was memory CD8+ T cells sorted from blood. Subset noted: CD45RO+ cells pooled with CCR7-negative TemRA cells. The sequence came from a woman in her thirties in good health. The rearrangement joins TRBV15 to TRBJ2-1, with D perhaps matching TRBD2 (6 bases). CDR3 sequence (DNA): TGTGCCACCAGCAAGGGACTGGTCCTCAATGAGCAGTTCTTC. Amino acids: CATSKGLVLNEQFF. The full variable domain, completed using reference TRBV15 and TRBJ2-1, is DAMVIQNPRYQVTQFGKPVTLSCSQTLNHNVMYWYQQKSSQAPKLLFHYYDKDFNNEADTPDNFQSRRPNTSFCFLDIRSPGLGDTAMYLCATSKGLVLNEQFFGPGTRLTVL.